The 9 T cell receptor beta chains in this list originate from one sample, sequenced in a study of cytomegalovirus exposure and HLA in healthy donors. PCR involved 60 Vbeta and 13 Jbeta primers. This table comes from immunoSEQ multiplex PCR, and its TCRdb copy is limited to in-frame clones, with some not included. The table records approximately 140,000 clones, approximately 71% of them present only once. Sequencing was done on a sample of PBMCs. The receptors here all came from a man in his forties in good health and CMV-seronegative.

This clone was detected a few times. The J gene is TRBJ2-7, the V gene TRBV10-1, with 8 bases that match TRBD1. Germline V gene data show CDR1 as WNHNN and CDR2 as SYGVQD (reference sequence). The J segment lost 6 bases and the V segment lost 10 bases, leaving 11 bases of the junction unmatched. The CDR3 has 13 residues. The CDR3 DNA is TGCGCCACCACAGGGGGGTCGTCCCGCGAGCAGTACTTC. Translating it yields CATTGGSSREQYF.

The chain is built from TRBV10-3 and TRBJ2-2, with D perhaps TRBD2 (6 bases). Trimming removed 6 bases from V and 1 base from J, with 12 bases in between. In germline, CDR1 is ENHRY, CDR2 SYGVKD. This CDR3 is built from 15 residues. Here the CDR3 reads CAIRAGGVNTGELFF. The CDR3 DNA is TGTGCCATCAGGGCCGGCGGGGTGAACACCGGGGAGCTGTTTTTT.

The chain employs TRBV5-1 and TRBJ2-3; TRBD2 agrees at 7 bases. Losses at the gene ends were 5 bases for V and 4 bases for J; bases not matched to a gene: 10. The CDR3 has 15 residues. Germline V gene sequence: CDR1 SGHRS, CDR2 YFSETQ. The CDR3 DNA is TGCGCCAGCAGGGAGGGACTATGGGGGGCAGATACGCAGTATTTT. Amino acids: CASREGLWGADTQYF. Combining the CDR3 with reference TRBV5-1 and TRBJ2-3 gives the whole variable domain KAGVTQTPRYLIKTRGQQVTLSCSPISGHRSVSWYQQTPGQGLQFLFEYFSETQRNKGNFPGRFSGRQFSNSRSEMNVSTLELGDSALYLCASREGLWGADTQYFGPGTRLTVL.

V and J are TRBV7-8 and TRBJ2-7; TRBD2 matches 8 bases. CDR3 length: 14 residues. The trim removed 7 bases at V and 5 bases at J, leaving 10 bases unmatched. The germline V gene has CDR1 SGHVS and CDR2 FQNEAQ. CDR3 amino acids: CASTLSSGRDEQYF. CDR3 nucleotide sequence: TGTGCCAGCACCCTTTCTAGCGGGCGGGACGAGCAGTACTTC.

The CDR3 nucleotides are TGTGCCAGCAGCCGTAATCGACAATCCGGGGAGCTGTTTTTT. Protein sequence: CASSRNRQSGELFF. The rearrangement links TRBV7-2 to TRBJ2-2; no clear D. The CDR3 is 14 amino acids. Germline assignment: CDR1 SGHTA and CDR2 FQGNSA. Trimming shortened V by 5 bases and J by 6 bases, and 13 bases separated the two germline ends. The full variable domain, its missing parts supplied by reference TRBV7-2 and TRBJ2-2, is GAGVSQSPSNKVTEKGKDVELRCDPISGHTALYWYRQSLGQGLEFLIYFQGNSAPDKSGLPSDRFSAERTGGSVSTLTIQRTQQEDSAVYLCASSRNRQSGELFFGEGSRLTVL.

CDR3 bases: TGTGCCAGCAGTTACTCTACGGGAAGGGGCTACACCTTC. It codes for CASSYSTGRGYTF. The gene calls are TRBV6-5 and TRBJ1-2, with D unresolved. There are 13 residues in the CDR3. Between the trimmed V and J ends, which lost 0 bases and 8 bases, there was a span of 10 bases. Germline loops: CDR1 MNHEY, CDR2 SVGAGI.

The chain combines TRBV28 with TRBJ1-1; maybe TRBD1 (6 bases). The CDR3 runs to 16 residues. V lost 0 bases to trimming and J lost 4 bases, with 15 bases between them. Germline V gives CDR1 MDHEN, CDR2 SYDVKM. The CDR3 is CASSLWGGGGGTEAFF. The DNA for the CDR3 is TGTGCCAGCAGTTTATGGGGTGGGGGAGGGGGCACTGAAGCTTTCTTT. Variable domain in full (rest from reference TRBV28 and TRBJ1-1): DVKVTQSSRYLVKRTGEKVFLECVQDMDHENMFWYRQDPGLGLRLIYFSYDVKMKEKGDIPEGYSVSREKKERFSLILESASTNQTSMYLCASSLWGGGGGTEAFFGQGTRLTVV.

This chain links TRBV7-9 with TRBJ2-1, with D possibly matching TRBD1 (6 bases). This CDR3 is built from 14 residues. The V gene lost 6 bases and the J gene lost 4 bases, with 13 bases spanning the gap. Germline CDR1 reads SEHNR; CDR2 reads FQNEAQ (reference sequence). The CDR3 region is CASSKGQTYNEQFF. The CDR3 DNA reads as TGTGCCAGCAGTAAAGGACAGACGTACAATGAGCAGTTCTTC.

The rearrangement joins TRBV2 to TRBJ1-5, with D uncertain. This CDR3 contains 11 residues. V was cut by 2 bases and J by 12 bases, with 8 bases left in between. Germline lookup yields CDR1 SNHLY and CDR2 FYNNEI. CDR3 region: CASSETQFQHF. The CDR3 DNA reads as TGTGCCAGCAGTGAAACCCAGTTCCAGCATTTT.